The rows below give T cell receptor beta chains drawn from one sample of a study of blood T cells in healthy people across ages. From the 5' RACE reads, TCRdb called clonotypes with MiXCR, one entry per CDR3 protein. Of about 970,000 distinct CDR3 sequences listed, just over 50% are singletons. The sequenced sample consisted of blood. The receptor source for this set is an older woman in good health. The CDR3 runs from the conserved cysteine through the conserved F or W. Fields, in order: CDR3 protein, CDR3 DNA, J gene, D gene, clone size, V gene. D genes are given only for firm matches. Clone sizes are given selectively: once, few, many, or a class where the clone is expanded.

cdr3_aa: CASSLGLAETNEQFF; cdr3_nt: TGTGCCAGCAGTCTCGGACTAGCGGAAACTAATGAGCAGTTCTTC; j_call: TRBJ2-1; d_call: TRBD2; clone_size: .; v_call: TRBV28
cdr3_aa: CASREGQGSYGYTF; cdr3_nt: TGCGCCAGCAGGGAGGGACAGGGATCCTATGGCTACACCTTC; j_call: TRBJ1-2; d_call: TRBD1; clone_size: .; v_call: TRBV5-1
cdr3_aa: CASKLALNTGELFF; cdr3_nt: TGTGCCAGCAAACTAGCGTTGAACACCGGGGAGCTGTTTTTT; j_call: TRBJ2-2; d_call: TRBD2; clone_size: .; v_call: TRBV2
cdr3_aa: CASSPARGDYGYTF; cdr3_nt: TGTGCCAGCTCACCTGCAAGGGGAGACTATGGCTACACCTTC; j_call: TRBJ1-2; d_call: .; clone_size: .; v_call: TRBV18
cdr3_aa: CASSLGFRDEQYF; cdr3_nt: TGTGCCAGCAGTTTAGGTTTCAGGGACGAGCAGTACTTC; j_call: TRBJ2-7; d_call: .; clone_size: .; v_call: TRBV12-3/TRBV12-4
cdr3_aa: CASLISSSYNEQFF; cdr3_nt: TGTGCCAGCTTAATCAGTAGCTCCTACAATGAGCAGTTCTTC; j_call: TRBJ2-1; d_call: .; clone_size: .; v_call: TRBV7-2
cdr3_aa: CASSRLREQFF; cdr3_nt: TGTGCCAGCAGTCGTCTCCGTGAGCAGTTCTTC; j_call: TRBJ2-1; d_call: .; clone_size: .; v_call: TRBV6-5
cdr3_aa: CASNGGGSWYEQYF; cdr3_nt: TGTGCCAGCAATGGAGGGGGATCTTGGTACGAGCAGTACTTC; j_call: TRBJ2-7; d_call: .; clone_size: .; v_call: TRBV25-1
cdr3_aa: CASSYSQGRPGANVLTF; cdr3_nt: TGTGCCAGCAGTTACTCACAGGGGCGGCCTGGGGCCAACGTCCTGACTTTC; j_call: TRBJ2-6; d_call: TRBD1; clone_size: few; v_call: TRBV6-6
cdr3_aa: CASSTEGTGGGKLFF; cdr3_nt: TGTGCCAGCAGCACAGAAGGGACAGGGGGAGGAAAACTGTTTTTT; j_call: TRBJ1-4; d_call: TRBD1; clone_size: .; v_call: TRBV7-2